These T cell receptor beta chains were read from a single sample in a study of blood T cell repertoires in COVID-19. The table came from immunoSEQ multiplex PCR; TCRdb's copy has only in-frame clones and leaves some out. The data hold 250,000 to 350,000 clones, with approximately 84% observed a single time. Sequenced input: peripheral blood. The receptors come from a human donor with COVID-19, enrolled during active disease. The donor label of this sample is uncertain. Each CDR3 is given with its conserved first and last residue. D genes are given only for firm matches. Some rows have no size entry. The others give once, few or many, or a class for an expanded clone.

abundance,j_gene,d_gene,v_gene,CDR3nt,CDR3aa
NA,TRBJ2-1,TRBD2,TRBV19,TGTGCCAGTAGTAGTACGATAGCGGGGTACTCCTACAATGAGCAGTTCTTC,CASSSTIAGYSYNEQFF
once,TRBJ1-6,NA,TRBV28,TGTGCCAGCAGTTCCCCGGCTGGCGGGTCACCCCTCCACTTT,CASSSPAGGSPLHF
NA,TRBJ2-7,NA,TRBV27,TGTGCCAGCAGTCCAGGGCTTTACGAGCAGTACTTC,CASSPGLYEQYF
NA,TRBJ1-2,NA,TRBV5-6,TGTGCCAGCAGCACTCAATTTCGGGGTTCTAACTATGGCTACACCTTC,CASSTQFRGSNYGYTF
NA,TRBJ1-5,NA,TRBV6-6,TGTGCCAGCAGTTACGCCGGGAATAATCAGCCCCAGCATTTT,CASSYAGNNQPQHF
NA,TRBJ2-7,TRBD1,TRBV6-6,TGTGCCAGCATTTTGACAGGGCGGGTCGACGAGCAGTACTTC,CASILTGRVDEQYF
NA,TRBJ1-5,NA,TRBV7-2,TGTGCCAGCAGATCCGGGGGGGAGAACAATCAGCCCCAGCATTTT,CASRSGGENNQPQHF
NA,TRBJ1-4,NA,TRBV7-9,TGTGCCAGCAGCCACGATTCCAGGGAAAAACTGTTTTTT,CASSHDSREKLFF
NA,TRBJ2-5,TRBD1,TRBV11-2,TGTGCCAGCAGTTCAGGGACAGGGGGAGAGACCCAGTACTTC,CASSSGTGGETQYF
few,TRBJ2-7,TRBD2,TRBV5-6,TGTGCCAGCAGCCCCCGTGGGGGGGGCGAGCAGTACTTC,CASSPRGGGEQYF
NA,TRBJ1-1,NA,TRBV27,TGTGCCAGCTCTAAGGGGGTCGAAACTGAAGCTTTCTTT,CASSKGVETEAFF
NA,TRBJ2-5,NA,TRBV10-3,TGTGCCATCAGTGACGTGGGGACTCCCGAGTACTTC,CAISDVGTPEYF
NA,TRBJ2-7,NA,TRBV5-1,TGCGCCAGCAGCTTATCGGAGTCCTACGAGCAGTACTTC,CASSLSESYEQYF
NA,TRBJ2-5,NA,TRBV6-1,TGTGCCAGCAGTTATCGGGGAGGCAAAGAGACCCAGTACTTC,CASSYRGGKETQYF